This TCR beta chain was identified during a study of neoadjuvant nivolumab and ipilimumab in lung cancer. Trimming cost V 1 base and J 0 bases, with 10 bases left between them. The CDR3 loop spans 15 amino acids. Germline V gene sequence: CDR1 LGHNA, CDR2 YSLEER. As for this clone: What it recognizes is unknown.

Clones were read by immunoSEQ multiplex PCR, and TCRdb kept only the in-frame ones, dropping some. The sample holds 15,000 to 20,000 clones, about 90% seen once. The study, taken as a whole, reports: Compared with tumor-adjacent uninvolved lung, resected tumors showed greater richness and clonality. Higher pretherapy blood TCR richness went with higher resected-tumor richness. TCR clonality did not significantly correlate with pathologic tumor regression. Only a small number of samples underwent TCR sequencing.

The V call is TRBV4-3, the J call TRBJ2-7; D call uncertain. The TCR was taken from an adult with non-small cell lung cancer. This sample comprised peripheral blood, obtained before neoadjuvant nivolumab, alone or with ipilimumab. CDR3 loop: CASSQGYGISYEQYF. In DNA, the CDR3 is TGCGCCAGCAGCCAAGGATATGGGATCTCCTACGAGCAGTACTTC.